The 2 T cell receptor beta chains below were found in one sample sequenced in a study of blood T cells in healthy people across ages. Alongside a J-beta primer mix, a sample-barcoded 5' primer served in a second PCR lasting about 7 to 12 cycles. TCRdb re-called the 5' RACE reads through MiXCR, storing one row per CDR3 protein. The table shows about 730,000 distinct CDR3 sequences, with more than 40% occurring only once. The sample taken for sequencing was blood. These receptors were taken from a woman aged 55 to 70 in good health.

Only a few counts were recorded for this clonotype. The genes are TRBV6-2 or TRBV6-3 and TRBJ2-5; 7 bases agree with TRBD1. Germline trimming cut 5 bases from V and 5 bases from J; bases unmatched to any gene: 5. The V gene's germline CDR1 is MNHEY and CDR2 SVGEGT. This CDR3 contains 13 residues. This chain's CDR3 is CASSNPGQETQYF. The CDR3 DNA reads TGTGCCAGCAGTAACCCGGGACAGGAGACCCAGTACTTC.

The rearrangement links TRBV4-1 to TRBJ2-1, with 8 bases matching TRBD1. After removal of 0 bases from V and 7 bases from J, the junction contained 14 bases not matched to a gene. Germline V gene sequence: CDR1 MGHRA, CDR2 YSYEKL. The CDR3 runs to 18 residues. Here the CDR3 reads CASSQDWRPGQAQNEQFF. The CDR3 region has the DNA TGCGCCAGCAGCCAAGATTGGAGACCGGGACAGGCTCAAAATGAGCAGTTCTTC.